Shown below are 2 T cell receptor beta chains from a single sample sequenced in a study of human T cells and chemical hapten exposure. TCRdb fed the RACE reads into MiXCR, producing one record per CDR3 protein. The sample records 62,000 or so distinct CDR3 sequences, about a tenth being singletons. Documented time point: pre-sensitization, week 0. Treatment described: therapeutic diphenylcyclopropenone sensitization with weekly scalp DPC. Sequencing used whole blood, obtained in connection with sensitization to the hapten diphenylcyclopropenone (DPC). All receptors come from a woman between 45 and 60 years old with alopecia areata. Some clones in this sample may be carry-over from other donors' samples.

The sample holds a few counts of this clonotype. V gene TRBV10-2 combines with J gene TRBJ1-1, with 9 bases aligning to TRBD1. From germline, CDR1 is WSHSY and CDR2 SAAADI. The J segment lost 8 bases and the V segment lost 4 bases, leaving 2 bases of the junction unmatched. The CDR3 consists of 12 residues. CDR3 coding DNA: TGCGCCAGCAGTGTGGGACAGGGCGAAGCTTTCTTT. Protein product: CASSVGQGEAFF.

This clonotype was found many times. This rearrangement joins TRBV20-1 to TRBJ2-5; the match to TRBD1 covers 7 bases. The CDR3 runs to 15 residues. The J segment lost 4 bases and the V segment lost 5 bases, leaving 13 bases of the junction unmatched. CDR1 is DFQATT and CDR2 is SNEGSKA in the germline V gene (reference sequence). This CDR3 is CSALPPAGGRETQYF. The CDR3 bases are TGCAGTGCTTTACCTCCTGCAGGGGGTAGAGAGACCCAGTACTTC.